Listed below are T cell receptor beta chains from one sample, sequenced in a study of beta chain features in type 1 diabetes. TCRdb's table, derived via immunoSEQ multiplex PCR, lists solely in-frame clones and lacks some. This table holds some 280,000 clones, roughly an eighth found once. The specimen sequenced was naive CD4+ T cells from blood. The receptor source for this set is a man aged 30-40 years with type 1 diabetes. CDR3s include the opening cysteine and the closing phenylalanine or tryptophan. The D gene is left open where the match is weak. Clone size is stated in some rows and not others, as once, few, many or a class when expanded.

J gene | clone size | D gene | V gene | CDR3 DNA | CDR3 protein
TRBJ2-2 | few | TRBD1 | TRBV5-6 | TGTGCCAGCAGCTTGAACAGGGGGACCGGGGAGCTGTTTTTT | CASSLNRGTGELFF
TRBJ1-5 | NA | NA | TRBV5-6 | TGTGCCAGCAGCTTGTTCGGTCAGCCCCAGCATTTT | CASSLFGQPQHF
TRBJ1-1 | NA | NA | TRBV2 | TGTGCCAGCAGTGGTGTCGGCGGCTTGAACACTGAAGCTTTCTTT | CASSGVGGLNTEAFF
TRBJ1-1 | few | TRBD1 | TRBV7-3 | TGTGCCAGCAGCTTAGCAGGGGGGCACACTGAAGCTTTCTTT | CASSLAGGHTEAFF
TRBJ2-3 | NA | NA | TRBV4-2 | TGTGCCAGCAGCTCCCGACTTGGGGTAGCGGGCACAGATACGCAGTATTTT | CASSSRLGVAGTDTQYF
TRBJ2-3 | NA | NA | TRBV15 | TGTGCCACCAGCAGAGAGGGGCCCCGCACAGATACGCAGTATTTT | CATSREGPRTDTQYF
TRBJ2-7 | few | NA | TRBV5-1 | TGCGCCAGCAGCTTGATCGGGGAGCAGTACTTC | CASSLIGEQYF
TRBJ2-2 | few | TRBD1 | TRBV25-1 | TGTGCCAGCAGTCTGGACAGGGACGAGAACACCGGGGAGCTGTTTTTT | CASSLDRDENTGELFF
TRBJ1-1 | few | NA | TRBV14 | TGTGCCAGCAGCTATCATACTACCAGGGTATTGGGCACTGAAGCTTTCTTT | CASSYHTTRVLGTEAFF
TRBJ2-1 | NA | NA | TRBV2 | TGTGCCAGCAGTTCGGGAGCCGCATTTAGCAATGAGCAGTTCTTC | CASSSGAAFSNEQFF
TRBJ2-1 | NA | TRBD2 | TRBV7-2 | TGTGCCAGCAGCTTGGGGGTAGGAAGCGGGAAGTACAATGAGCAGTTCTTC | CASSLGVGSGKYNEQFF
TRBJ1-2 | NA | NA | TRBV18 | TGTGCCAGCTCACCACGGGACACGGGCTATGGCTACACCTTC | CASSPRDTGYGYTF
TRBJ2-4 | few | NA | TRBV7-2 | TGTGCCAGCAGCTTCCTCACGGACATTCAGTACTTC | CASSFLTDIQYF
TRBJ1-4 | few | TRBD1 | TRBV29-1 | TGCAGCGTTGATTACGAGACAGGGGGCGGTGAAAAACTGTTTTTT | CSVDYETGGGEKLFF
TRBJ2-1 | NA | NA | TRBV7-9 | TGTGCCAGCAGCGAGCAGGTTGAGCAGTTCTTC | CASSEQVEQFF
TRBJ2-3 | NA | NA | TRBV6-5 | TGTGCCAGCAGTTCTATGTTGGACAGAAGCACAGATACGCAGTATTTT | CASSSMLDRSTDTQYF